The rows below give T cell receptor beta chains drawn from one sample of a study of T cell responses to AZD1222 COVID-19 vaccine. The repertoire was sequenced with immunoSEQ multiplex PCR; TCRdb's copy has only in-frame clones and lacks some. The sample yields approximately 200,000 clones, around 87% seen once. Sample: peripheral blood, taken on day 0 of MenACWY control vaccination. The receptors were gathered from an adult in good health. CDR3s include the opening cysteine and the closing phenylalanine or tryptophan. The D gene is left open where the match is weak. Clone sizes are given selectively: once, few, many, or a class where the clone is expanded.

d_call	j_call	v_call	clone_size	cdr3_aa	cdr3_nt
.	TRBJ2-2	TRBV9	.	CASSPRGGSNTGELFF	TGTGCCAGCAGCCCCCGTGGTGGGTCGAACACCGGGGAGCTGTTTTTT
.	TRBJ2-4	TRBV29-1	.	CSVEGPLRNIQYF	TGCAGCGTAGAAGGGCCACTAAGGAACATTCAGTACTTC
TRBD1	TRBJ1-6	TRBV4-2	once	CASSQEVGQGASPLHF	TGTGCCAGCAGCCAAGAGGTTGGACAGGGGGCTTCACCCCTCCACTTT
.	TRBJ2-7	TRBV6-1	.	CASSEPSGRRYEQYF	TGTGCCAGCAGTGAACCTTCCGGGAGACGATACGAGCAGTACTTC
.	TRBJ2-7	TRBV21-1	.	CASSLRKGYEQYF	TGTGCCAGCAGCTTGAGAAAAGGATACGAGCAGTACTTC
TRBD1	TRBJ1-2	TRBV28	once	CASCMGQGAAGYTF	TGTGCCAGCTGTATGGGACAGGGGGCGGCAGGCTACACCTTC
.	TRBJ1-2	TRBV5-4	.	CASSLEAAGANGYTF	TGTGCCAGCAGCTTGGAGGCTGCAGGGGCCAATGGCTACACCTTC
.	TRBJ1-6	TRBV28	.	CASSRDDPNSPLHF	TGTGCCAGTTCTCGGGACGATCCCAATTCACCCCTCCACTTT
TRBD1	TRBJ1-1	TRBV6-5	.	CASTPGTGNTEAFF	TGTGCCAGCACCCCAGGGACAGGGAACACTGAAGCTTTCTTT
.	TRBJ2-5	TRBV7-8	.	CASSPQETQYF	TGTGCCAGCAGCCCACAAGAGACCCAGTACTTC
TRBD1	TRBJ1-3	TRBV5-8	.	CASSTLPGQGTGNTIYF	TGTGCCAGCAGCACCCTCCCCGGACAGGGGACGGGAAACACCATATATTTT
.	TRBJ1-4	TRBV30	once	CAWSDGRSNEKLFF	TGTGCCTGGTCGGACGGGCGGTCAAATGAAAAACTGTTTTTT
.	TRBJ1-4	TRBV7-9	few	CASSLVRSAPNEKLFF	TGTGCCAGCAGCTTAGTTCGGTCAGCTCCTAATGAAAAACTGTTTTTT
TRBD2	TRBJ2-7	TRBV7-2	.	CASTPGLAWYEQYF	TGTGCCAGCACCCCGGGACTAGCGTGGTACGAGCAGTACTTC